Below are 20 T cell receptor beta chains sequenced from a single sample in a study of cytomegalovirus exposure and HLA in healthy donors. The protocol was immunoSEQ multiplex PCR, while the TCRdb copy is restricted to in-frame clones and leaves out a portion. Seen here are around 60,000 clones, approximately 96% observed once, and the top ten hold around 4.5%. The source material was PBMCs. These receptors came from a man aged 18 to 30 in good health and CMV-seropositive.

The V call is TRBV30, the J call TRBJ2-5, with a possible D match to TRBD1 (5 bases). Trimming pared 2 bases from V and 1 base from J, leaving 8 bases between. Germline CDR1 GTSNPN, CDR2 SVGIG (reference sequence). The CDR3 totals 13 residues. The CDR3 DNA follows: TGTGCCTGGAGTCCAGACAGCCAAGAGACCCAGTACTTC. It yields the protein CAWSPDSQETQYF. The whole variable domain, filled in from reference TRBV30 and TRBJ2-5, reads SQTIHQWPATLVQPVGSPLSLECTVEGTSNPNLYWYRQAAGRGLQLLFYSVGIGQISSEVPQNLSASRPQDRQFILSSKKLLLSDSGFYLCAWSPDSQETQYFGPGTRLLVL.

The genes are TRBV28 and TRBJ2-3; possibly TRBD2 for D (6 bases). V was shortened by 5 bases and J by 2 bases, with 14 bases between the two germline ends. From germline, CDR1 is MDHEN and CDR2 SYDVKM. The CDR3 spans 15 residues. The CDR3 loop is CASSPTRNPTDTQYF. In nucleotides, the CDR3 is TGTGCCAGCAGTCCGACTAGAAACCCCACAGATACGCAGTATTTT.

This chain connects TRBV6-6 to TRBJ1-3, with D maybe TRBD1 (6 bases). Trimming cost V 7 bases and J 0 bases, with 16 bases left between them. The V gene's germline CDR1 is MNHNY and CDR2 SVGAGI (reference sequence). This CDR3 has 16 amino acids. CDR3 sequence: CASTPDTGSSGNTIYF. In DNA, the CDR3 is TGTGCCAGCACTCCAGATACAGGGAGCTCTGGAAACACCATATATTTT.

This chain links TRBV30 with TRBJ2-7; unclear D gene. The ends were cut back, 1 base at V and 5 bases at J, with 12 bases in the middle. Germline loops: CDR1 GTSNPN, CDR2 SVGIG (reference sequence). The CDR3 runs 13 residues. CDR3 protein: CAWSGGRTDEQYF. The DNA of the CDR3 is TGTGCCTGGAGTGGAGGCCGAACGGACGAGCAGTACTTC.

This chain joins TRBV18 and TRBJ2-1; the D is unclear. Per the germline V gene, CDR1 is KGHSH and CDR2 is LQKENI. V lost 0 bases, J lost 0 bases, and 9 bases lay in between. The CDR3 contains 16 residues. The CDR3 DNA is TGTGCCAGCTCACCACCGTGGGCCACCTCCTACAATGAGCAGTTCTTC. Residues: CASSPPWATSYNEQFF.

The gene calls are TRBV9 and TRBJ2-1; D possibly corresponds to TRBD2 (6 bases). The ends were cut back, 1 base at V and 7 bases at J, with 18 bases in the middle. Germline CDR1 is SGDLS and CDR2 is YYNGEE. The CDR3 length is 16 residues. The CDR3 DNA reads TGTGCCAGCAGCGTATCCTCGGGAGTAAGGTATAATGAGCAGTTCTTC. This sequence encodes CASSVSSGVRYNEQFF.

V usage is TRBV28 and J usage is TRBJ2-7, with 7 bases identical to TRBD1. Germline CDR1 MDHEN, CDR2 SYDVKM. V trimming: 5 bases; J trimming: 0 bases; junction bases outside the gene matches: 7. CDR3 length equals 15 residues. The CDR3 DNA follows: TGTGCCAGCAGTAATGACAGGGCTAGCTCCTACGAGCAGTACTTC. It translates to CASSNDRASSYEQYF.

The genes are TRBV4-1 and TRBJ2-7; 7 bases map to TRBD1. The length of the CDR3 is 15 residues. CDR1 is MGHRA, CDR2 YSYEKL, per germline. Trimming removed 0 bases from V and 3 bases from J; junction bases left unmatched: 5. Here the CDR3 DNA reads TGCGCCAGCAGCCAAGAACCGGGACAGATCTACGAGCAGTACTTC. Translating it yields CASSQEPGQIYEQYF.

This clone showed up just once. V usage is TRBV29-1 and J usage is TRBJ2-5, with TRBD1 identical over 7 bases. With 4 bases clipped from V and 5 bases from J, the junction kept 10 bases outside the gene matches. The CDR3 length is 14 residues. CDR1 SQVTM and CDR2 ANQGSEA come from the germline V gene. CDR3 coding DNA: TGCAGCGTTGGAAACAGGGGAACTGGGGAGACCCAGTACTTC. This codes for CSVGNRGTGETQYF.

The chain couples TRBV5-1 to TRBJ2-3; D is undetermined. There are 16 residues in the CDR3. Germline CDR1 is SGHRS and CDR2 is YFSETQ. With 1 base removed from V and 0 bases from J, the gap between germline ends came to 12 bases. As DNA, the CDR3 is TGCGCCAGCAGCTTGAATCCCCGTAGTAGCACAGATACGCAGTATTTT. This translates into CASSLNPRSSTDTQYF.

The J gene is TRBJ2-5, the V gene TRBV5-4; 8 bases match TRBD2. CDR1 SGHNT and CDR2 YYREEE come from the germline V gene (reference sequence). This CDR3 has 15 residues. J gave up 4 bases and V 0 bases, and 5 bases lay outside the gene matches. CDR3 sequence (DNA): TGTGCCAGCAGCTTGGGAGGAGCGGGGGCAGAGACCCAGTACTTC. As protein: CASSLGGAGAETQYF.

The chain joins TRBV5-6 to TRBJ1-1, with D possibly being TRBD1 (5 bases). The ends were cut back, 0 bases at V and 5 bases at J, with 14 bases in the middle. Germline V CDR1 and CDR2: SGHDT, YYEEEE. The length of the CDR3 is 15 residues. The CDR3 region is CASSLVGGAGTEAFF. DNA for the CDR3: TGTGCCAGCAGCTTGGTTGGGGGTGCGGGAACTGAAGCTTTCTTT. Full variable domain (remainder filled in from reference TRBV5-6 and TRBJ1-1): DAGVTQSPTHLIKTRGQQVTLRCSPKSGHDTVSWYQQALGQGPQFIFQYYEEEERQRGNFPDRFSGHQFPNYSSELNVNALLLGDSALYLCASSLVGGAGTEAFFGQGTRLTVV.

The chain recombines TRBV7-2 with TRBJ2-2; D perhaps matches TRBD2 (6 bases). Germline CDR1 is SGHTA and CDR2 is FQGNSA. V lost 6 bases, J lost 6 bases, and 14 bases lay in between. The CDR3 runs 14 residues. CDR3 DNA: TGTGCCAGCAGGATGAACCCGGGAGCCGGGGAGCTGTTTTTT. This gives the protein CASRMNPGAGELFF.

DNA for the CDR3: TGTGCCAGCAGTGCGGACAGGATCGGCTTATCTGGAAACACCATATATTTT. This encodes CASSADRIGLSGNTIYF. The rearrangement uses TRBV2 and TRBJ1-3, with 7 bases identical to TRBD1. The CDR3 is 17 residues long. The germline V gene has CDR1 SNHLY and CDR2 FYNNEI. The J segment lost 1 base and the V segment lost 4 bases, leaving 10 bases of the junction unmatched.

V is TRBV30 and J is TRBJ1-1, with TRBD1 identical over 8 bases. V dropped 3 bases and J dropped 1; count of bases not matched to a gene: 4. There are 14 residues in the CDR3. Germline V gene data show CDR1 as GTSNPN and CDR2 as SVGIG (reference sequence). For the CDR3, the DNA is TGTGCCTGGAGCAGTGGACAGGGGAACACTGAAGCTTTCTTT. Translation gives CAWSSGQGNTEAFF.

The chain couples TRBV7-9 to TRBJ1-1; perhaps TRBD1 as D (6 bases). The germline CDR1 and CDR2 sequences are SEHNR and FQNEAQ (reference sequence). The germline V and J ends were trimmed by 2 bases and 5 bases, with 12 bases remaining between them. This CDR3 is 14 amino acids long. CDR3 nucleotides: TGTGCCAGCAGCTTAACAGGGTCCGGAACTGAAGCTTTCTTT. The encoded protein is CASSLTGSGTEAFF.

The genes are TRBV27 and TRBJ2-1; 10 bases agree with TRBD2. In germline, CDR1 is MNHEY, CDR2 SMNVEV (reference sequence). The CDR3 has 17 residues. The V and J ends lost 4 bases and 2 bases, in that order; junction bases with no gene match: 8. The CDR3 reads CASSWAEREGPYNEQFF. The CDR3 DNA reads TGTGCCAGCAGTTGGGCTGAGCGGGAGGGCCCCTACAATGAGCAGTTCTTC.

This chain uses TRBV7-3 with TRBJ2-1, with 7 bases aligning to TRBD2. With 5 bases clipped from V and 5 bases from J, the junction kept 6 bases outside the gene matches. The germline V gene has CDR1 SGHTA and CDR2 FQGTGA. The CDR3 length is 14 residues. The CDR3 DNA reads TGTGCCAGCAGCGCGGGAGAGGTTAACAATGAGCAGTTCTTC. As protein: CASSAGEVNNEQFF.

The chain is built from TRBV6-4 and TRBJ2-3; weak D call: TRBD2 (5 bases). Germline V gives CDR1 MRHNA, CDR2 SNTAGT. The CDR3 has 15 amino acids. Trimming shortened V by 3 bases and J by 0 bases, and 10 bases separated the two germline ends. CDR3 DNA: TGTGCCAGCAGTGAAGGGAGCATGAGCACAGATACGCAGTATTTT. Protein: CASSEGSMSTDTQYF.

This clone was counted once. This rearrangement joins TRBV10-1 to TRBJ1-1; D unresolved. CDR1 WNHNN and CDR2 SYGVQD come from the germline V gene (reference sequence). The CDR3 is 13 amino acids. Trimming removed 6 bases from V and 5 bases from J, with 13 bases in between. CDR3 nucleotide sequence: TGCGCCAGCAGCTTACTACCGCGGACTGAAGCTTTCTTT. It is translated as CASSLLPRTEAFF.